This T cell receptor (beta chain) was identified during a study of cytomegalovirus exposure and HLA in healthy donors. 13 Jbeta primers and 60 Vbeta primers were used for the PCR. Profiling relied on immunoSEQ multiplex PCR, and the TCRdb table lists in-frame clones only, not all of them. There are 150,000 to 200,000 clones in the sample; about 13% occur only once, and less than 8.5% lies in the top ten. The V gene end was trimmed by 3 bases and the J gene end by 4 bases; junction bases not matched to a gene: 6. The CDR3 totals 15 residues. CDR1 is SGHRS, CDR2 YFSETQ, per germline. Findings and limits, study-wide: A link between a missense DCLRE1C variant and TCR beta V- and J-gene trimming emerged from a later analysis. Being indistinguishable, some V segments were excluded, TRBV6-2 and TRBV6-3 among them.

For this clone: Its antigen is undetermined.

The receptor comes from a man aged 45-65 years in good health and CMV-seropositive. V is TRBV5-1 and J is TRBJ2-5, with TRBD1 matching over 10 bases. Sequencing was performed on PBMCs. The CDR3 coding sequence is TGCGCCAGCAGCTCTCGGACAGGGGGTGGAGAGACCCAGTACTTC. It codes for CASSSRTGGGETQYF. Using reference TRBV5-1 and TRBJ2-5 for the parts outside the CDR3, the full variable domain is KAGVTQTPRYLIKTRGQQVTLSCSPISGHRSVSWYQQTPGQGLQFLFEYFSETQRNKGNFPGRFSGRQFSNSRSEMNVSTLELGDSALYLCASSSRTGGGETQYFGPGTRLLVL.